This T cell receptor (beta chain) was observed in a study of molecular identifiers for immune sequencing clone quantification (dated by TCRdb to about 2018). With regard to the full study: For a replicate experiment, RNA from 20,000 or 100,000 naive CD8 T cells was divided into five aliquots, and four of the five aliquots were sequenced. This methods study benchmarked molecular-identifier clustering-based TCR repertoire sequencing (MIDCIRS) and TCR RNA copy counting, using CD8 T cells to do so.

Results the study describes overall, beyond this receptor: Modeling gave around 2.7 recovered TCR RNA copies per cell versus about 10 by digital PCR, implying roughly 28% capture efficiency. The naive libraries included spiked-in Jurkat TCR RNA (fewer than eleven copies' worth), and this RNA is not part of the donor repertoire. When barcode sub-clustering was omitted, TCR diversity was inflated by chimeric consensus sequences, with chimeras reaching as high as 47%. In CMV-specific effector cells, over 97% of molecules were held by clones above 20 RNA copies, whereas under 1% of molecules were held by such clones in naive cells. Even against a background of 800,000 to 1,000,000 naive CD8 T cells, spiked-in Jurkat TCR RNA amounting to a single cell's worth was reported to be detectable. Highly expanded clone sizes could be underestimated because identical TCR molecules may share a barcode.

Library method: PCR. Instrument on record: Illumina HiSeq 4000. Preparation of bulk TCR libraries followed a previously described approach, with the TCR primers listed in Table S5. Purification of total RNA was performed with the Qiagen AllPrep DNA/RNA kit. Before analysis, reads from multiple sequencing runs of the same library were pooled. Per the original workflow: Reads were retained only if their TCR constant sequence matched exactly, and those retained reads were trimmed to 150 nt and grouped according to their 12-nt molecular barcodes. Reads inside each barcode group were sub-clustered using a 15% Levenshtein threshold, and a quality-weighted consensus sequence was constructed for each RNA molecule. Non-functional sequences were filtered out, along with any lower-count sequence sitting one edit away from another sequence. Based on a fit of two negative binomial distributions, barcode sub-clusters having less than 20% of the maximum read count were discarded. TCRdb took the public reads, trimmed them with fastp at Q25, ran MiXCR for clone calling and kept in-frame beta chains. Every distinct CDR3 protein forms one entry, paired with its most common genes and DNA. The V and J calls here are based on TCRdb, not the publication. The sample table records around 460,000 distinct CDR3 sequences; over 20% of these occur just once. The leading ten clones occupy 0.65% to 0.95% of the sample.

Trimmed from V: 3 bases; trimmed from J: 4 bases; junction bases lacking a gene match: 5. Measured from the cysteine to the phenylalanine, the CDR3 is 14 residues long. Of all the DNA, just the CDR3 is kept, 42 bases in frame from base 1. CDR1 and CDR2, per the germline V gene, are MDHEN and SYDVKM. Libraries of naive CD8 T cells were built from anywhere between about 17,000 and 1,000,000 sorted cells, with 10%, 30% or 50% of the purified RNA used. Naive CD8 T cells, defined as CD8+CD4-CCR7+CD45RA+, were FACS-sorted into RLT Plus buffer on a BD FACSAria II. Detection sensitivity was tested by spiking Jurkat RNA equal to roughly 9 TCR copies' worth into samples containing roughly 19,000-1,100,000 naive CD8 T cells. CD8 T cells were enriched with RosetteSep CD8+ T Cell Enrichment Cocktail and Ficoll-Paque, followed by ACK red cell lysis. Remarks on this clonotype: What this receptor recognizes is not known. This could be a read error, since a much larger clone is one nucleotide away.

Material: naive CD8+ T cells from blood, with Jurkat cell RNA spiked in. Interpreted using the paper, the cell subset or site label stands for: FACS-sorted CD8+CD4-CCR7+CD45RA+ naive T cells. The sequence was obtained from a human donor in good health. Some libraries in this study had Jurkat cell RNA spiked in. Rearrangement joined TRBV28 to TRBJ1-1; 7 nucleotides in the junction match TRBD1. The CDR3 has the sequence CASSFDREITEAFF. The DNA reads TGTGCCAGCAGTTTTGACAGGGAGATCACTGAAGCTTTCTTT.